This is a list of T cell receptor beta chains from one sample in a study of long-term antiretroviral therapy in people with HIV. The method was immunoSEQ multiplex PCR; TCRdb's version includes in-frame clones alone and lacks a portion of them. The table has some 20,000 clones, 87% seen once. The sequencing here drew on unsorted PBMCs, taken 2.1 years after starting antiretroviral therapy. These receptors were collected from a man aged 18 to 30 with HIV. Both conserved end residues are trimmed from each CDR3. Each record gives: D gene, V gene, J gene, CDR3 protein. The D gene is left open where the match is weak.

d_gene: -
v_gene: TRBV7-8
j_gene: TRBJ2-7
CDR3aa: ASSQKGQAIVNEQY

d_gene: -
v_gene: TRBV4-1
j_gene: TRBJ1-6
CDR3aa: ASSQDKGQGGSPLH

d_gene: -
v_gene: TRBV7-2
j_gene: TRBJ2-2
CDR3aa: ASSPLGELF

d_gene: -
v_gene: TRBV9
j_gene: TRBJ2-5
CDR3aa: ASSSDEIWETQY

d_gene: -
v_gene: TRBV28
j_gene: TRBJ1-5
CDR3aa: VAGKGNNQPQH

d_gene: TRBD1
v_gene: TRBV4-3
j_gene: TRBJ2-3
CDR3aa: ASSQDWTGTGGADTQY

d_gene: -
v_gene: TRBV7-9
j_gene: TRBJ1-5
CDR3aa: ASSTTGLGQPQH

d_gene: -
v_gene: TRBV16
j_gene: TRBJ1-5
CDR3aa: ASSQSVGNQPQH

d_gene: -
v_gene: TRBV30
j_gene: TRBJ1-1
CDR3aa: AWNIGQLNTEAF

d_gene: -
v_gene: TRBV11-1
j_gene: TRBJ1-5
CDR3aa: ASSLRGGQPQH

d_gene: -
v_gene: TRBV11-2
j_gene: TRBJ1-1
CDR3aa: ASSVSGAMNTEAF

d_gene: -
v_gene: TRBV19
j_gene: TRBJ1-2
CDR3aa: ASRGYGYT

d_gene: -
v_gene: TRBV4-2
j_gene: TRBJ1-4
CDR3aa: ASSQETPVNEKLF

d_gene: -
v_gene: TRBV5-6
j_gene: TRBJ2-3
CDR3aa: ASSSLYVQY

d_gene: TRBD2
v_gene: TRBV7-9
j_gene: TRBJ2-3
CDR3aa: ASSGPGTSGSDTQY

d_gene: TRBD1
v_gene: TRBV6-1
j_gene: TRBJ2-7
CDR3aa: ASSEERGLSYEQY

d_gene: TRBD2
v_gene: TRBV7-6
j_gene: TRBJ2-7
CDR3aa: ASSYQTSTRPQY

d_gene: TRBD1
v_gene: TRBV18
j_gene: TRBJ2-6
CDR3aa: ASSPLTGVSGANVLT

d_gene: -
v_gene: TRBV2
j_gene: TRBJ1-3
CDR3aa: ASSETLSGNTIY

d_gene: TRBD2
v_gene: TRBV18
j_gene: TRBJ2-7
CDR3aa: ASSPPYSREREGFFEQY

d_gene: TRBD2
v_gene: TRBV5-4
j_gene: TRBJ2-1
CDR3aa: ASRPTSDFYNEQF